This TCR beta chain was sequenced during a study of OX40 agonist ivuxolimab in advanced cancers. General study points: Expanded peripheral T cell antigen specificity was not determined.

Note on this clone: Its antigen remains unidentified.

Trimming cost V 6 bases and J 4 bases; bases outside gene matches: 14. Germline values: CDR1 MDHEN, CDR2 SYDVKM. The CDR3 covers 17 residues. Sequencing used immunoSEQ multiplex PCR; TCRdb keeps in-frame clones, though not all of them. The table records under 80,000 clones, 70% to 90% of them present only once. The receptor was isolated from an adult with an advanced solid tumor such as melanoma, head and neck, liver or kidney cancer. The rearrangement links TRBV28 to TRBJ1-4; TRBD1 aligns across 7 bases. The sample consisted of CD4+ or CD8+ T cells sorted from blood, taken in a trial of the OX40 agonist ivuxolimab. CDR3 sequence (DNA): TGTGCCAGCAGCTCCCGAGTGACGGACAGGCTTAATGAAAAACTGTTTTTT. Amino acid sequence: CASSSRVTDRLNEKLFF.